Below, 20 T cell receptor beta chains from the same sample are listed, as sequenced in a study of blood T cell repertoires in COVID-19. Only in-frame clones appear in the TCRdb table, and some are missing; sequencing was by immunoSEQ multiplex PCR. The sample lists some 150,000 clones; around 88% were seen once. Sequencing was carried out using peripheral blood. Receptors originate from a woman in her sixties with acute or convalescent COVID-19.

The rearrangement joins TRBV2 to TRBJ2-2, with 8 bases matching TRBD2. There are 15 residues in the CDR3. The V segment lost 3 bases and the J segment 4 bases; nucleotides outside the gene matches: 4. The germline V gene has CDR1 SNHLY and CDR2 FYNNEI. Written as DNA, the CDR3 is TGTGCCAGCAGTGAGGTAGCGGGGAGCACCGGGGAGCTGTTTTTT. This encodes CASSEVAGSTGELFF.

The chain couples TRBV3-1 (or the pseudogene TRBV3-2) to TRBJ2-5; TRBD2 aligns across 8 bases. The length of the CDR3 is 16 residues. The junction had 6 bases not matched to a gene; V was cut back by 1 base and J by 2 bases. Germline CDR1 is LGHDT and CDR2 is YNNKEL (reference sequence). Here the CDR3 reads CASSQASGGLQETQYF. The DNA for the CDR3 is TGTGCCAGCAGCCAAGCCAGCGGGGGCCTACAAGAGACCCAGTACTTC.

V usage is TRBV19 and J usage is TRBJ1-1; D call uncertain. V shed 5 bases and J shed 5 bases, with 21 bases lying between them. The CDR3 length is 16 residues. Germline CDR1 is LNHDA and CDR2 is SQIVND (reference sequence). DNA for the CDR3: TGTGCCAGTAGTGCCGGAAGGTATTCAGGTTTGACTGAAGCTTTCTTT. Residues: CASSAGRYSGLTEAFF.

The table lists this clone with a count of one. The chain employs TRBV25-1 and TRBJ2-7, with 8 bases that match TRBD1. Germline V lookup: CDR1 MGHDK, CDR2 SYGVNS. The CDR3 covers 15 residues. J lost 2 bases, V lost 3 bases, and 6 bases had no gene match. CDR3 sequence: CASSDPTGATYEQYF. For the CDR3, the DNA is TGTGCCAGCAGTGACCCGACAGGGGCCACCTACGAGCAGTACTTC.

This chain uses TRBV7-6 with TRBJ2-7; 8 bases agree with TRBD1. Germline lookup yields CDR1 SGHVS and CDR2 FNYEAQ. Trimming at V came to 5 bases and at J to 2 bases, leaving 11 bases not matched to a gene. The CDR3 extends over 16 amino acids. This CDR3 reads CASSNSGSGQAYEQYF. CDR3 DNA sequence: TGTGCCAGCAGCAACTCAGGGTCGGGACAGGCCTACGAGCAGTACTTC.

The rearrangement uses TRBV6-2 or TRBV6-3 and TRBJ2-1; D is perhaps TRBD1 (5 bases). CDR1 and CDR2 (germline): MNHEY, SVGEGT. The V end was cut by 4 bases, the J end by 7 bases, with 11 bases between. The CDR3 has 13 amino acids. CDR3 region: CASSLGRVNEQFF. CDR3 in DNA: TGTGCCAGCAGTTTAGGCAGGGTTAATGAGCAGTTCTTC.

The rearrangement links TRBV7-2 to TRBJ1-4; D possibly corresponds to TRBD1 (6 bases). V was trimmed by 4 bases and J by 8 bases, leaving 14 bases between them. The CDR3 is 14 residues long. The V gene's germline CDR1 is SGHTA and CDR2 FQGNSA. Here the CDR3 reads CASSWGGGDEKLFF. The DNA of the CDR3 is TGTGCCAGCAGCTGGGGAGGGGGTGACGAAAAACTGTTTTTT. Using reference TRBV7-2 and TRBJ1-4 for the parts outside the CDR3, the full variable domain is GAGVSQSPSNKVTEKGKDVELRCDPISGHTALYWYRQSLGQGLEFLIYFQGNSAPDKSGLPSDRFSAERTGGSVSTLTIQRTQQEDSAVYLCASSWGGGDEKLFFGSGTQLSVL.

The rearrangement uses TRBV7-8 and TRBJ2-1; 8 bases map to TRBD2. Unmatched junction bases numbered 5, after V lost 2 bases and J lost 2 bases. Germline V gene sequence: CDR1 SGHVS, CDR2 FQNEAQ. The CDR3 covers 16 residues. CDR3: CASSLNAGGTYNEQFF. CDR3 coding DNA: TGTGCCAGCAGCTTAAACGCGGGGGGTACCTACAATGAGCAGTTCTTC.

The chain carries TRBV7-2 and TRBJ1-2; D is unresolved. CDR3 size: 14 residues. CDR1 and CDR2 from the germline V gene are SGHTA and FQGNSA. With 3 bases removed from V and 1 base from J, the gap between germline ends came to 9 bases. The chain's CDR3 is CASSFRGSNYGYTF. The CDR3 region has the DNA TGTGCCAGCAGCTTTAGAGGTAGTAACTATGGCTACACCTTC. Full variable domain (outside the CDR3, taken from reference TRBV7-2 and TRBJ1-2): GAGVSQSPSNKVTEKGKDVELRCDPISGHTALYWYRQSLGQGLEFLIYFQGNSAPDKSGLPSDRFSAERTGGSVSTLTIQRTQQEDSAVYLCASSFRGSNYGYTFGSGTRLTVV.

The rearrangement joins TRBV12-3 or TRBV12-4 to TRBJ2-1, with D possibly matching TRBD2 (6 bases). The CDR3 consists of 13 residues. V was pared by 7 bases and J by 9 bases, with 16 bases between. The CDR3 DNA sequence: TGTGCCAGCACCGCGGGACGCAAAGGTGAGCAGTTCTTC. Encoded protein: CASTAGRKGEQFF.

This clone showed up just once. Other DNA sequences within the sample encode an identical CDR3. This chain connects TRBV28 to TRBJ1-2; a possible D gene is TRBD1 (5 bases). The CDR3 extends over 13 amino acids. Trimming left V 6 bases short and J 4 bases short, with 12 bases between. CDR1 MDHEN and CDR2 SYDVKM come from the germline V gene. DNA of the CDR3: TGTGCCAGCAGCTTCGGGGGAGGCTATGGCTACACCTTC. Translation gives CASSFGGGYGYTF.

The chain uses TRBV30 and TRBJ1-2, with D perhaps TRBD1 (5 bases). Germline CDR1 is GTSNPN and CDR2 is SVGIG (reference sequence). Between the trimmed V and J ends, which lost 6 bases and 7 bases, there was a span of 21 bases. This CDR3 spans 14 amino acids. In nucleotides, the CDR3 is TGTGCCTGCCTACAAGGGGCACTGGGGCCTGGCTACACCTTC. Its translation: CACLQGALGPGYTF.

The J gene is TRBJ2-1, the V gene TRBV6-2 or TRBV6-3; weak D call: TRBD2 (6 bases). This CDR3 has 18 amino acids. Trimming removed 0 bases at V and 6 bases at J, with 21 bases between. Per the germline V gene, CDR1 is MNHEY and CDR2 is SVGEGT. The CDR3 region is CASSYSRRGGLNSNEQFF. CDR3 DNA: TGTGCCAGCAGTTACTCGCGTCGGGGAGGCCTGAATAGCAATGAGCAGTTCTTC.

The chain has TRBV7-2 and TRBJ2-1; 7 positions match TRBD1. CDR1 and CDR2 (germline): SGHTA, FQGNSA. The J segment lost 0 bases and the V segment lost 6 bases, leaving 5 bases of the junction unmatched. This CDR3 has 15 residues. CDR3 sequence reads: CASRSTGSSYNEQFF. In DNA, the CDR3 is TGTGCCAGCAGATCGACAGGGAGCTCCTACAATGAGCAGTTCTTC. Based on the CDR3 plus reference TRBV7-2 and TRBJ2-1, the full variable domain is GAGVSQSPSNKVTEKGKDVELRCDPISGHTALYWYRQSLGQGLEFLIYFQGNSAPDKSGLPSDRFSAERTGGSVSTLTIQRTQQEDSAVYLCASRSTGSSYNEQFFGPGTRLTVL.

The chain combines TRBV5-6 with TRBJ1-1; 8 bases are a match to TRBD1. The CDR3 is 15 amino acids. The germline CDR1 and CDR2 sequences are SGHDT and YYEEEE. V was clipped by 6 bases and J by 5 bases; unmatched bases: 12. The CDR3 sequence: CASTLYRTGKTEAFF. The CDR3 nucleotides are TGTGCCAGCACTCTGTATAGGACAGGGAAGACTGAAGCTTTCTTT.

CDR3 DNA: TGCGCCAGCCGAAAGACACAGGGGGCGGCTGGGGCCAACGTCCTGACTTTC. This sequence encodes CASRKTQGAAGANVLTF. The chain uses TRBV5-1 and TRBJ2-6; 9 bases line up with TRBD1. Germline CDR1 reads SGHRS; CDR2 reads YFSETQ. V lost 7 bases, J lost 2 bases, and 10 bases stayed unmatched. The CDR3 has 17 residues.

The genes are TRBV5-4 and TRBJ1-2; TRBD1 matches 7 bases. The length of the CDR3 is 12 residues. Germline values: CDR1 SGHNT, CDR2 YYREEE (reference sequence). J gave up 8 bases and V 4 bases, and 5 bases lay outside the gene matches. This CDR3 is CASSPDRMGYTF. In DNA form, the CDR3 reads TGTGCCAGCAGCCCGGACAGGATGGGCTACACCTTC.

The chain links TRBV5-1 to TRBJ1-2; 7 nucleotides match TRBD1. J was trimmed by 3 bases and V by 4 bases; bases with no gene match: 3. This CDR3 has 13 residues. From germline, CDR1 is SGHRS and CDR2 YFSETQ. DNA for the CDR3: TGCGCCAGCAGCGGAACAGGGGACTATGGCTACACCTTC. Translating gives CASSGTGDYGYTF.

The chain employs TRBV7-9 and TRBJ2-7; possible D gene TRBD1, 6 bases. This CDR3 has 12 residues. V lost 5 bases to trimming and J lost 6 bases, with 11 bases between them. The germline gives CDR1 SEHNR, CDR2 FQNEAQ (reference sequence). Here the CDR3 reads CASSPTGFEQYF. CDR3 DNA sequence: TGTGCCAGCAGCCCCACAGGGTTCGAGCAGTACTTC.

This chain links TRBV18 with TRBJ2-7; 9 nucleotides match TRBD1. Germline lookup yields CDR1 KGHSH and CDR2 LQKENI. The CDR3 sequence is 15 residues long. V shed 3 bases, J shed 2 bases, and the junction held 5 bases outside the gene matches. The CDR3, as DNA: TGTGCCAGCTCACCGGGGACAGGGAGTCCCTACGAGCAGTACTTC. Encoded protein: CASSPGTGSPYEQYF.